The source of this T cell receptor beta chain is a study of blood T cell repertoires in COVID-19. The repertoire was sequenced with immunoSEQ multiplex PCR; TCRdb's copy has only in-frame clones and lacks some. The table lists 95,000 to 150,000 clones, about 83% of them singletons, with 3.5% to 4% in the top ten. Clinical histories supplied by participants themselves formed the basis of cohort assignment. There are 18 residues in the CDR3. Germline V gene sequence: CDR1 SEHNR, CDR2 FQNEAQ (reference sequence). The V and J ends lost 5 bases and 5 bases, in that order; junction bases with no gene match: 16.

The rearrangement links TRBV7-9 to TRBJ2-2; 8 bases align to TRBD1. The TCR sequence derives from a woman in her 30s who had recovered from COVID-19. The sequenced sample was PBMCs or T cells enriched from blood (not recorded which). In DNA form, the CDR3 reads TGTGCCAGCAGCATAATTCCAGGGCAGGGGGCGAGGACCGGGGAGCTGTTTTTT. It is translated as CASSIIPGQGARTGELFF.